This T cell receptor (beta chain) was documented in a study of early T cells in non-severe SARS-CoV-2 infection. The overall study: Chains were unpaired, as sequencing was done on bulk RNA from unsorted whole blood.

Study-level results: Private and CD4 specificities were missed by VDJdb matching, which favored anti-spike CD8 responses.

The ends lost 2 bases at V and 5 bases at J; junction bases unmatched: 6. CDR3 length: 16 residues. The germline V gene encodes CDR1 SGHTA and CDR2 FQGNSA. This clonotype was seen a few times. Its antigen is unknown. Unique molecular identifiers tagged individual cDNA molecules. Each CDR3 protein is one row after TCRdb ran MiXCR on the 5' RACE reads. The table includes tens of thousands of distinct CDR3 sequences, about 15% detected once. This clonotype originated in an adult who was a healthcare worker with PCR-confirmed SARS-CoV-2 infection or an uninfected control (not recorded which). The input for sequencing was whole blood, taken at baseline. The rearrangement joins TRBV7-2 to TRBJ2-4, with 10 bases identical to TRBD1. The CDR3 spells CASSLRSGQGQNIQYF. CDR3 DNA: TGTGCCAGCAGCTTAAGGTCGGGACAGGGGCAAAACATTCAGTACTTC.